Below are 11 T cell receptor beta chains sequenced from a single sample in a study of shared clonotypes between healthy human individuals. The data were produced by immunoSEQ multiplex PCR, yet TCRdb's version contains in-frame clones alone and is incomplete. The repertoire holds about 2.3 million clones, 85% to 95% seen once, with 0.37% in the top ten. Sequenced material: naive CD4+ T cells from PBMCs. The sample's subset: CD45RA+ positively selected. The receptors were gathered from a man between 18 and 35 years old in good health. Some clones in this sample may be carry-over from other donors' samples.

The gene calls are TRBV6-4 and TRBJ1-4; a possible D gene is TRBD1 (6 bases). Germline V gene sequence: CDR1 MRHNA, CDR2 SNTAGT. The V end lost 0 bases, the J end lost 7 bases, and 12 bases lay between the germline ends. CDR3 size: 15 residues. The CDR3 nucleotides read TGTGCCAGCAGTGACTCCCCGGGGGCGTGTGAAAAACTGTTTTTT. It encodes CASSDSPGACEKLFF.

V and J are TRBV15 and TRBJ1-2, with a weak D call TRBD1 (6 bases). Looked up from germline, CDR1 is LNHNV and CDR2 is YYDKDF (reference sequence). The CDR3 length is 16 residues. V lost 1 base and J lost 8, with 20 bases in between. The CDR3 DNA reads as TGTGCCACCAGCAGAGGCCAGCACGGGACAACGTACGGCTACACCTTC. Its protein product is CATSRGQHGTTYGYTF.

This sequence joins TRBV30 and TRBJ1-5; D unclear. V lost 1 base and J 5 bases, leaving 9 bases between the germline ends. This CDR3 comprises 13 residues. Germline CDR1 reads GTSNPN; CDR2 reads SVGIG (reference sequence). Here the CDR3 reads CAWSEGWDQPQHF. The DNA for the CDR3 is TGTGCCTGGAGTGAGGGTTGGGATCAGCCCCAGCATTTT.

This clone is a singleton in its sample. The chain carries TRBV15 and TRBJ1-5; D ambiguous. There are 15 residues in the CDR3. In germline, CDR1 is LNHNV, CDR2 YYDKDF (reference sequence). V was clipped by 1 base and J by 8 bases, with 15 bases between them. The CDR3 loop reads CATSRGRTGSEPQHF. In nucleotides, the CDR3 is TGTGCCACCAGCAGAGGCCGGACGGGATCTGAGCCCCAGCATTTT.

J is TRBJ1-1 and V is TRBV10-1, with D perhaps TRBD1 (5 bases). V was pared by 5 bases and J by 4 bases, with 14 bases between. Germline CDR1 is WNHNN and CDR2 is SYGVQD (reference sequence). This CDR3 is 14 amino acids long. The CDR3 loop is CASSSNPQGTEAFF. The CDR3 coding sequence is TGCGCCAGCAGTAGTAATCCCCAGGGCACTGAAGCTTTCTTT.

V is TRBV11-2 and J is TRBJ1-1; D is unclear. The CDR3 is 15 amino acids. Germline V gene sequence: CDR1 SGHAT, CDR2 FQNNGV. With 2 bases removed from V and 4 bases from J, the gap between germline ends came to 14 bases. CDR3 in DNA: TGTGCCAGCAGCTTATATCCGTCGGGAGGCACTGAAGCTTTCTTT. It translates to CASSLYPSGGTEAFF.

Concerning this clone: Other nucleotide sequences from this sample produce the same CDR3. The rearrangement uses TRBV5-1 and TRBJ2-5; the D gene could be TRBD1 or TRBD2 (6 bases each). Trimming pared 0 bases from V and 5 bases from J, leaving 14 bases between. Germline V gives CDR1 SGHRS, CDR2 YFSETQ. The CDR3 has 15 amino acids. The CDR3 sequence is CASSLEGGRSETQYF. CDR3 nucleotide sequence: TGCGCCAGCAGCTTGGAAGGGGGGCGCAGTGAGACCCAGTACTTC.

This chain joins TRBV5-1 and TRBJ2-2; 11 nucleotides align to TRBD2. Trimming took 4 bases from V and 7 from J; bases not matched to a gene: 12. Germline-derived CDR1 and CDR2 are SGHRS and YFSETQ. The CDR3 length is 17 residues. The CDR3, as DNA: TGCGCCAGCAGCCCGGGACCCACTAGCGGGAGTAACGGGGAGCTGTTTTTT. Translating it yields CASSPGPTSGSNGELFF.

The gene calls are TRBV14 and TRBJ2-7; D unclear. Trimming removed 4 bases from V and 6 bases from J, with 10 bases in between. Germline-derived CDR1 and CDR2 are SGHDN and FVKESK. The CDR3 totals 12 residues. The chain's CDR3 is CASSLVRAEQYF. The CDR3 nucleotides read TGTGCCAGCAGCCTTGTTCGTGCCGAGCAGTACTTC.

The chain employs TRBV27 and TRBJ2-1; 8 bases match TRBD2. V lost 6 bases and J lost 1; bases outside the gene matches: 8. The length of the CDR3 is 16 residues. Per germline, CDR1 MNHEY and CDR2 SMNVEV (reference sequence). CDR3 in DNA: TGTGCCAGCAGGGGGATAGCGGGAAGGTCCTACAATGAGCAGTTCTTC. As protein: CASRGIAGRSYNEQFF.

This clone was counted a single time. The rearrangement joins TRBV28 to TRBJ2-4; TRBD1 is a possible D gene (6 bases). CDR3 length: 16 amino acids. Germline CDR1 and CDR2: MDHEN and SYDVKM. V dropped 3 bases and J dropped 0 bases, with 12 bases sitting between them. Here the CDR3 reads CASSFRTAVAKNIQYF. Here the CDR3 DNA reads TGTGCCAGCAGTTTCCGGACAGCGGTAGCCAAAAACATTCAGTACTTC.